Presented here are 27 T cell receptor beta chains from one specimen sequenced in a study of blood T cells in healthy people across ages. The use of a sample-barcoded 5' primer and a J-beta primer mix characterized a second PCR of roughly 7 to 12 cycles. Each CDR3 protein gets one entry after TCRdb re-called the 5' RACE reads with MiXCR. This table holds approximately 700,000 distinct CDR3 sequences, about a third found once. Source material: blood. These receptors came from a woman aged 80 or over in good health.

This clonotype was found a few times. CDR3 protein: CASSYGTGPETQYF. The CDR3 DNA is TGTGCCAGCAGCTACGGGACAGGGCCCGAGACCCAGTACTTC. The chain couples TRBV7-6 to TRBJ2-5, with 9 bases lining up with TRBD1. The V and J ends lost 4 bases and 5 bases, in that order; junction bases with no gene match: 5. From germline, CDR1 is SGHVS and CDR2 FNYEAQ. CDR3 length equals 14 residues.

Comment on this clonotype: This sequence may be a read error, since a much larger clone differs from it by one base. This chain links TRBV5-5 with TRBJ2-7; D possibly corresponds to TRBD1 (5 bases). Germline CDR1 SGHKS, CDR2 YYEKEE (reference sequence). CDR3 length equals 15 residues. Trimming left V 3 bases short and J 0 bases short, with 13 bases between. Written as DNA, the CDR3 is TGTGCCAGCAGCTCGACAGATGCCCACTCCTACGAGCAGTACTTC. It encodes CASSSTDAHSYEQYF.

This clonotype has a count of ten or more. The genes are TRBV20-1 and TRBJ1-2; TRBD1 might be the D (5 bases). The CDR3 extends over 11 amino acids. Germline-derived CDR1 and CDR2 are DFQATT and SNEGSKA (reference sequence). Trimming took 3 bases from V and 6 from J, leaving 8 bases between them. CDR3 nucleotides: TGCAGTGCTAGTAAGGGGCATGGCTACACCTTC. This translates into CSASKGHGYTF.

This clonotype was recorded many times. V gene TRBV6-2 or TRBV6-3 combines with J gene TRBJ1-5; TRBD1 might be the D (6 bases). This CDR3 has 14 residues. Trimming shortened V by 2 bases and J by 9 bases, and 14 bases separated the two germline ends. In germline, CDR1 is MNHEY, CDR2 SVGEGT. The CDR3 DNA reads as TGTGCCAGCAGTTACGTGGCAGGGGAACTGCCCCAGCATTTT. Its translation is CASSYVAGELPQHF.

Remarks on this clonotype: A much larger clone sits a single nucleotide away, making a read error possible. The chain couples TRBV29-1 to TRBJ1-1, with D perhaps TRBD1 (6 bases). V lost 4 bases, J lost 4 bases, and 13 bases lay in between. This CDR3 has 13 residues. The V gene's germline CDR1 is SQVTM and CDR2 ANQGSEA. CDR3 sequence: CSVGQVQGTEAFF. CDR3 in DNA: TGCAGCGTTGGACAGGTTCAGGGCACTGAAGCTTTCTTT.

This clonotype was seen ten or more times. The chain recombines TRBV6-1 with TRBJ2-4; D not certain. This CDR3 is built from 18 residues. Germline V gene data show CDR1 as MNHNS and CDR2 as SASEGT. The V end lost 1 base, the J end lost 0 bases, and 16 bases lay between the germline ends. The CDR3 DNA is TGTGCCAGCAGTGAAGACCAAGCTGGAATACTAGCCAAAAACATTCAGTACTTC. It specifies CASSEDQAGILAKNIQYF.

This clonotype has only a few counts. The chain joins TRBV20-1 to TRBJ2-2, with a tentative D call TRBD1 (6 bases). Trimming took off 4 bases at V and 1 base at J, with 13 bases between the two ends. Per germline, CDR1 DFQATT and CDR2 SNEGSKA (reference sequence). The CDR3 runs to 15 residues. The CDR3 DNA sequence: TGCAGTGCTAACAGGGCTGCGGGGAACACCGGGGAGCTGTTTTTT. This encodes CSANRAAGNTGELFF.

In its sample, this clonotype was seen a few times. The rearrangement joins TRBV30 to TRBJ1-2; maybe TRBD1 (5 bases). Trimming cost V 0 bases and J 7 bases, with 12 bases left between them. The CDR3 loop spans 13 amino acids. From germline, CDR1 is GTSNPN and CDR2 SVGIG (reference sequence). CDR3 coding DNA: TGTGCCTGGAGTGTGAGTAGGGGCTCTGGCTACACCTTC. The encoded protein is CAWSVSRGSGYTF. The full variable domain, rest sourced from reference TRBV30 and TRBJ1-2, is SQTIHQWPATLVQPVGSPLSLECTVEGTSNPNLYWYRQAAGRGLQLLFYSVGIGQISSEVPQNLSASRPQDRQFILSSKKLLLSDSGFYLCAWSVSRGSGYTFGSGTRLTVV.

This clonotype was seen at least ten times. The chain employs TRBV15 and TRBJ2-5; TRBD2 might be the D (5 bases). With 8 bases removed from V and 2 bases from J, the gap between germline ends came to 9 bases. Germline assignment: CDR1 LNHNV and CDR2 YYDKDF (reference sequence). CDR3 length: 12 amino acids. CDR3 coding DNA: TGTGCCACCGCGAGAGGGCAAGAGACCCAGTACTTC. It encodes CATARGQETQYF.

Details on this clonotype: This may arise from a read error, as a much more abundant clone is one base away. The chain employs TRBV7-9 and TRBJ2-6; 7 nucleotides align to TRBD2. This CDR3 has 14 amino acids. From germline, CDR1 is SEHNR and CDR2 FQNEAQ (reference sequence). For the CDR3, the DNA is TGTGCCAGCAGCTTAGTAGGGAGGGCCAACGTCCGGACTTTC. Its protein product is CASSLVGRANVRTF.

This chain links TRBV5-4 with TRBJ1-1; D gene ambiguous. CDR1 and CDR2 from the germline V gene are SGHNT and YYREEE (reference sequence). The V and J ends lost 4 bases and 6 bases respectively, with 16 bases between them. The CDR3 sequence is 14 residues long. This chain's CDR3 is CASSRAGNWAEAFF. The CDR3 DNA reads TGTGCCAGCAGCCGGGCGGGGAACTGGGCTGAAGCTTTCTTT.

As regards this clonotype: This may arise from a read error, as a much more abundant clone is one base away. The chain recombines TRBV7-3 with TRBJ2-5, with D possibly TRBD2 on 6 matching bases. In germline, CDR1 is SGHTA, CDR2 FQGTGA. The CDR3 contains 13 residues. The CDR3: CAGSRGSWETQYF. CDR3 coding DNA: TGTGCCGGCAGCCGGGGGTCGTGGGAGACCCAGTACTTC.

The chain couples TRBV5-1 to TRBJ2-5; D remains ambiguous. The J call is uncertain, as TRBJ2-7 better fits the DNA end. CDR1 and CDR2 (germline): SGHRS, YFSETQ. The CDR3 totals 14 residues. The CDR3 spells CASSLASSPGEQYF. The CDR3 region has the DNA TGCGCCAGCAGCTTGGCCTCCTCGCCCGGCGAGCAGTACTTC.

In its sample, this clonotype was seen many times. V and J are TRBV18 and TRBJ1-1; possibly TRBD1 for D (5 bases). V was cut by 3 bases and J by 1 base, with 6 bases left in between. Germline CDR1 is KGHSH and CDR2 is LQKENI. CDR3 length equals 13 residues. The CDR3 DNA reads as TGTGCCAGCTCACCGGGACGGAACACTGAAGCTTTCTTT. Translating it yields CASSPGRNTEAFF.

The rearrangement joins TRBV27 to TRBJ2-2, with D possibly being TRBD2 (6 bases). Trimming pared 2 bases from V and 0 bases from J, leaving 16 bases between. The CDR3 extends over 18 amino acids. CDR1 and CDR2 from the germline V gene are MNHEY and SMNVEV (reference sequence). CDR3 in amino acids: CASSLLPPGLTNTGELFF. CDR3 sequence (DNA): TGTGCCAGCAGTTTACTCCCCCCGGGACTCACGAACACCGGGGAGCTGTTTTTT.

The rearrangement links TRBV7-2 to TRBJ1-2; possible D gene TRBD1, 6 bases. V was cut by 5 bases and J by 5 bases, with 18 bases left in between. Germline assignment: CDR1 SGHTA and CDR2 FQGNSA. The CDR3 contains 15 residues. The DNA for the CDR3 is TGTGCCAGCAGCCCAGCGACTCAGAGGGGGTATGGCTACACCTTC. Encoded protein: CASSPATQRGYGYTF.

This clonotype was detected only a few times. This sequence joins TRBV18 and TRBJ1-2; 10 bases agree with TRBD1. Germline trimming cut 1 base from V and 2 bases from J; bases unmatched to any gene: 4. The CDR3 is 16 amino acids. Germline V CDR1 and CDR2: KGHSH, LQKENI. CDR3 loop: CASSPLGQGVNYGYTF. The CDR3 bases are TGTGCCAGCTCACCACTTGGACAGGGGGTAAACTATGGCTACACCTTC.

The sample holds many counts of this clonotype. This rearrangement joins TRBV20-1 to TRBJ2-7; D possibly uses TRBD1 or TRBD2 (5 bases each). The V gene lost 5 bases and the J gene lost 7 bases, with 18 bases spanning the gap. Germline V gene sequence: CDR1 DFQATT, CDR2 SNEGSKA (reference sequence). CDR3 length: 13 amino acids. For the CDR3, the DNA is TGCAGTGCTGACCGGGACGGCCCGCAGGAGCAGTACTTC. Translating it yields CSADRDGPQEQYF.

In this sample, this clonotype turned up many times. The rearrangement joins TRBV25-1 to TRBJ1-2, with 10 bases identical to TRBD1. Per the germline V gene, CDR1 is MGHDK and CDR2 is SYGVNS. V shed 6 bases, J shed 5 bases, and the junction held 6 bases outside the gene matches. This CDR3 has 14 residues. The CDR3 protein is CASSDMGQGYGYTF. For the CDR3, the DNA is TGTGCCAGCAGCGACATGGGACAGGGGTATGGCTACACCTTC.

This clonotype was counted between two and nine times. The chain recombines TRBV4-1 with TRBJ1-2; weak D call: TRBD1 (5 bases). The CDR3 runs 15 residues. CDR1 is MGHRA and CDR2 is YSYEKL in the germline V gene. V lost 0 bases and J 2 bases, leaving 10 bases between the germline ends. CDR3 coding DNA: TGCGCCAGCAGCCAAGATTCGGGGGACAACTATGGCTACACCTTC. Translated, it gives CASSQDSGDNYGYTF.

This clonotype was counted only a few times. With a much larger clone just one base away, this may be a read error. The chain links TRBV20-1 to TRBJ2-7, with TRBD2 matching over 11 bases. The CDR3 loop spans 14 amino acids. Germline V gives CDR1 DFQATT, CDR2 SNEGSKA (reference sequence). The V and J ends lost 5 bases and 7 bases, in that order; junction bases with no gene match: 10. Here the CDR3 reads CSALGTSGYNEQYF. CDR3 bases: TGCAGTGCTCTCGGGACTAGCGGTTACAATGAGCAGTACTTC.

At least ten counts were recorded for this clonotype. The V gene is TRBV30, the J gene TRBJ2-7; 9 bases agree with TRBD1. This CDR3 is 13 amino acids long. Germline CDR1 GTSNPN, CDR2 SVGIG (reference sequence). V gave up 3 bases and J gave up 8 bases; unmatched junction bases: 8. The CDR3 region is CAWRRDRDSKQYF. The CDR3 nucleotides are TGTGCCTGGAGGCGGGACAGGGATTCGAAGCAGTACTTC.

This clonotype was observed at least ten times. A much bigger clone sits one base away, suggesting this may be a read error. The rearrangement joins TRBV7-2 to TRBJ2-7; D is tentatively TRBD1 or TRBD2 (6 bases each). The CDR3 sequence is 15 residues long. The germline CDR1 and CDR2 sequences are SGHTA and FQGNSA. V lost 2 bases to trimming and J lost 3 bases, with 14 bases between them. The CDR3 nucleotides are TGTGCCAGCAGCTTAAGGAGGGGGAGAAGCTACGAGCAGTACTTC. It translates to CASSLRRGRSYEQYF. Full variable domain (outside the CDR3, taken from reference TRBV7-2 and TRBJ2-7): GAGVSQSPSNKVTEKGKDVELRCDPISGHTALYWYRQSLGQGLEFLIYFQGNSAPDKSGLPSDRFSAERTGGSVSTLTIQRTQQEDSAVYLCASSLRRGRSYEQYFGPGTRLTVT.

This clonotype was detected a few times. A clone one base away is much larger, so this may be a read error. The rearrangement uses TRBV27 and TRBJ2-1; either TRBD1 or TRBD2 may supply D (5 bases each). The CDR3 is 13 amino acids. The V gene lost 2 bases and the J gene lost 13 bases, with 15 bases spanning the gap. Per germline, CDR1 MNHEY and CDR2 SMNVEV (reference sequence). This CDR3 is CASSLRDRGTQFF. The CDR3 DNA is TGTGCCAGCAGTTTAAGGGACCGTGGGACCCAGTTCTTC.

As for this clonotype: A much larger clone is a single base away; this may be a read error. The gene calls are TRBV5-1 and TRBJ2-7; 13 nucleotides align to TRBD2. The V gene's germline CDR1 is SGHRS and CDR2 YFSETQ. This CDR3 is built from 16 residues. V lost 4 bases and J lost 7; bases outside the gene matches: 11. CDR3 loop: CASSRATSGGHNEQYF. The CDR3 DNA sequence: TGCGCCAGCAGCCGCGCGACTAGCGGGGGGCACAATGAGCAGTACTTC. The whole variable domain, filled in from reference TRBV5-1 and TRBJ2-7, reads KAGVTQTPRYLIKTRGQQVTLSCSPISGHRSVSWYQQTPGQGLQFLFEYFSETQRNKGNFPGRFSGRQFSNSRSEMNVSTLELGDSALYLCASSRATSGGHNEQYFGPGTRLTVT.

Notes on this clonotype: A read error may explain this, as a much larger clone is one base away. The chain has TRBV29-1 and TRBJ2-5; TRBD1 is a possible D gene (6 bases). The CDR3 spans 13 residues. Germline-derived CDR1 and CDR2 are SQVTM and ANQGSEA. The CDR3 loop reads CSMNRDEFETRYF. For the CDR3, the DNA is TGCAGCATGAACAGGGACGAGTTCGAGACCCGGTACTTC. The whole variable domain, remainder taken from reference TRBV29-1 and TRBJ2-5, is SAVISQKPSRDICQRGTSLTIQCQVDSQVTMMFWYRQQPGQSLTLIATANQGSEATYESGFVIDKFPISRPNLTFSTLTVSNMSPEDSSIYLCSMNRDEFETRYFGPGTRLLVL.

This clonotype was counted ten times or more. The chain joins TRBV4-2 to TRBJ2-5; D gene unclear. The CDR3 is 16 residues long. Germline V gene lookup returns CDR1 LGHNA and CDR2 YNFKEQ. Trimming stripped 0 bases from V and 2 bases from J, with 13 bases between. CDR3 DNA: TGTGCCAGCAGCCAAGATCGTCTGACAAATCAAGAGACCCAGTACTTC. This sequence encodes CASSQDRLTNQETQYF.